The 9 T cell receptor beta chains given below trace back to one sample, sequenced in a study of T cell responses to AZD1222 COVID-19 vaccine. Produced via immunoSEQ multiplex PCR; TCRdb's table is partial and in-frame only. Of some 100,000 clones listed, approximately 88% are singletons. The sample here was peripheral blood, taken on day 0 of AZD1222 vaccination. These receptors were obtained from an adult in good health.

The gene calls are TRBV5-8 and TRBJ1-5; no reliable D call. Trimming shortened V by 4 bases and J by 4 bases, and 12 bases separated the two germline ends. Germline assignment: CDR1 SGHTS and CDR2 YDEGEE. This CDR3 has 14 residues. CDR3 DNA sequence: TGTGCCAGCAGCCTGGACGGAACTAATCAGCCCCAGCATTTT. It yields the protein CASSLDGTNQPQHF. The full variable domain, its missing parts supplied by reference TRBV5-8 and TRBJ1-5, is EAGVTQSPTHLIKTRGQQATLRCSPISGHTSVYWYQQALGLGLQFLLWYDEGEERNRGNFPPRFSGRQFPNYSSELNVNALELEDSALYLCASSLDGTNQPQHFGDGTRLSIL.

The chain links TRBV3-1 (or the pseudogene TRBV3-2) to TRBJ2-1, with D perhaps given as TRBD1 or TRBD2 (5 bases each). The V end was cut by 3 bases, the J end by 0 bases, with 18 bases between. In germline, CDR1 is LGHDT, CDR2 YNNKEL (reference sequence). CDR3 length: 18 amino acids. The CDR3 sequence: CASSHPTRDAYSYNEQFF. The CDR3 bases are TGTGCCAGCAGCCATCCCACCCGGGACGCGTACTCCTACAATGAGCAGTTCTTC.

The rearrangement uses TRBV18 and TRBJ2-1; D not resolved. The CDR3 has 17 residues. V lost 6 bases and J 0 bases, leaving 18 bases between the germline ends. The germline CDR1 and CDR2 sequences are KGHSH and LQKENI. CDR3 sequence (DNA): TGTGCCAGCTCCCTCAACACTGACTCTAGCTCCTACAATGAGCAGTTCTTC. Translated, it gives CASSLNTDSSSYNEQFF.

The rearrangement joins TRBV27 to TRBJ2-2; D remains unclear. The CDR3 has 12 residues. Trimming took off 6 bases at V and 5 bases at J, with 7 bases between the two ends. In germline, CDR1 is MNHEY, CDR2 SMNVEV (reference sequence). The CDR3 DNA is TGTGCCAGCAGAACCCAGACCGGGGAGCTGTTTTTT. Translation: CASRTQTGELFF.

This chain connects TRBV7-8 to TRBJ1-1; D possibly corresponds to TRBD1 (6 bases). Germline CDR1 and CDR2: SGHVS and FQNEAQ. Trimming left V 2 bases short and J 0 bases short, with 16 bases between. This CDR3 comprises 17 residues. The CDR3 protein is CASSLLAGEDVNTEAFF. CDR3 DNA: TGTGCCAGCAGCTTATTGGCAGGGGAGGATGTGAACACTGAAGCTTTCTTT. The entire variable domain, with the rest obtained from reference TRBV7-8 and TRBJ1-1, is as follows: GAGVSQSPRYKVAKRGQDVALRCDPISGHVSLFWYQQALGQGPEFLTYFQNEAQLDKSGLPSDRFFAERPEGSVSTLKIQRTQQEDSAVYLCASSLLAGEDVNTEAFFGQGTRLTVV.

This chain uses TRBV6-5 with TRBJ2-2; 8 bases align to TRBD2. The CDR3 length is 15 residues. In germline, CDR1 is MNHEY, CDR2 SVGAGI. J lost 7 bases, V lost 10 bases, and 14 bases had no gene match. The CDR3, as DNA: TGTGCCATAATTCCGGGACTAGTAAGGGTCGGGGAGCTGTTTTTT. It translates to CAIIPGLVRVGELFF.

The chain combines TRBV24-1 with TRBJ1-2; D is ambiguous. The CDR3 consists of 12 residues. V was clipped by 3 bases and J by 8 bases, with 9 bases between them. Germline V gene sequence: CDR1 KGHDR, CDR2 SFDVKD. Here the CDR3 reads CATSDEGLGYTF. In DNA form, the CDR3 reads TGTGCCACCAGTGATGAAGGACTAGGCTACACCTTC.

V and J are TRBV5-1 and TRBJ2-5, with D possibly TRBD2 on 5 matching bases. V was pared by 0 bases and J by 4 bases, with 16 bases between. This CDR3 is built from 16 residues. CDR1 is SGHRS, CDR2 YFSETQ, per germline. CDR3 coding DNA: TGCGCCAGCAGCTTGGGCGACTTTCCAGAGGGAGAGACCCAGTACTTC. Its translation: CASSLGDFPEGETQYF.

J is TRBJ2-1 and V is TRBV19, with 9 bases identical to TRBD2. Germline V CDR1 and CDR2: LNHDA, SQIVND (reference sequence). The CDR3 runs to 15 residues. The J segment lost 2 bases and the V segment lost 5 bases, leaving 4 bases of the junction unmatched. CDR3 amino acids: CASSLTSGTYNEQFF. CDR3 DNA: TGTGCCAGTAGTCTGACTAGCGGCACCTACAATGAGCAGTTCTTC.